The clone carrying this T cell receptor beta chain was seen just once. This may be a read error, as it is one base from a much larger clone. The CDR3 length is 13 residues. Germline loops: CDR1 LGHNA, CDR2 YSLEER. Trimming shortened V by 6 bases and J by 0 bases, and 9 bases separated the two germline ends. The data are from a study of molecular identifiers for immune sequencing clone quantification. Sorted inputs of roughly 20,000 to 1,000,000 cells, with 10%, 30% or 50% RNA, yielded naive CD8 libraries. MiXCR was run by TCRdb on the PCR reads, yielding one entry per CDR3 protein. The sample includes about 12,000 distinct CDR3 sequences, about 15% of them seen just once.

The sequencing input was naive CD8+ T cells from blood, with Jurkat cell RNA spiked in. The sample's subset: FACS-sorted CD8+CD4-CCR7+CD45RA+ naive T cells. The receptor was isolated from a human donor in good health. Some libraries in this study had Jurkat cell RNA spiked in. This rearrangement joins TRBV4-3 to TRBJ2-7; no clear D. The DNA of the CDR3 is TGCGCCAGCAGTGCATGGCACTCCTACGAGCAGTACTTC. It specifies CASSAWHSYEQYF.